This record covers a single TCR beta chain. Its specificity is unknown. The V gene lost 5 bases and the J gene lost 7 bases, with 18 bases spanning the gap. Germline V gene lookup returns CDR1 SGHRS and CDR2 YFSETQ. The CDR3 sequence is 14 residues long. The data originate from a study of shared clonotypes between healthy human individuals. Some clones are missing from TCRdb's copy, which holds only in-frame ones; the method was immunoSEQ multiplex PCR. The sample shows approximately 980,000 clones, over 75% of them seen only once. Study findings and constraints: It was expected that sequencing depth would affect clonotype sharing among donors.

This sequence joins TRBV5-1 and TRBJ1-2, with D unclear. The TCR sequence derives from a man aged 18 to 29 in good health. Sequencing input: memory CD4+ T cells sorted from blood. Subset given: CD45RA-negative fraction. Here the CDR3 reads CASSRLEGSAGYTF. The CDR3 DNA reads TGCGCCAGCAGTAGATTGGAAGGGTCTGCTGGCTACACCTTC.